This is a list of T cell receptor beta chains from one sample in a study of T-cell reconstitution after alpha-beta-depleted transplantation in children. TCRdb re-called the PCR reads through MiXCR, storing one row per CDR3 protein. The sample gives approximately 500,000 distinct CDR3 sequences, 25% to 30% of which show up once; 36% is in the top ten. The sequencing here drew on PBMCs, taken before TCRalphabeta/CD19-depleted stem cell transplant. All receptors come from a boy under two years old with Wiskott-Aldrich syndrome, due to receive a stem cell transplant. CDR3s include the opening cysteine and the closing phenylalanine or tryptophan. Fields, in order: D gene, clone size, V gene, J gene, CDR3 length, CDR3 protein, CDR3 DNA. A D gene is named only where the DNA matches it firmly. Rows may omit the clone size; those that give it use once, few, many or a size class.

D: -
size: -
V: TRBV12-3/TRBV12-4
J: TRBJ1-2
length: 13
CDR3: CASSLIANYGYTF
DNA: TGTGCCAGCAGTTTAATAGCTAACTATGGCTACACCTTC

D: -
size: few
V: TRBV20-1
J: TRBJ2-7
length: 12
CDR3: CSARNQPYEQYF
DNA: TGCAGTGCTAGAAATCAGCCCTACGAGCAGTACTTC

D: TRBD1
size: few
V: TRBV7-9
J: TRBJ2-3
length: 14
CDR3: CASSLGQYTDTQYF
DNA: TGTGCCAGCAGTTTGGGACAGTACACAGATACGCAGTATTTT

D: TRBD1
size: few
V: TRBV6-1
J: TRBJ2-5
length: 14
CDR3: CASKRDRGQETQYF
DNA: TGTGCCAGCAAACGGGACAGGGGGCAAGAGACCCAGTACTTC

D: -
size: few
V: TRBV7-3
J: TRBJ2-3
length: 15
CDR3: CASSLKGVFTDTQYF
DNA: TGTGCCAGCAGCTTAAAGGGAGTTTTCACAGATACGCAGTATTTT

D: -
size: -
V: TRBV24-1
J: TRBJ2-1
length: 13
CDR3: CATSDNSLNEQFF
DNA: TGTGCCACCAGTGATAACAGCCTCAATGAGCAGTTCTTC

D: TRBD2
size: few
V: TRBV28
J: TRBJ2-7
length: 17
CDR3: CASRLTPLGTRPYEQYF
DNA: TGTGCCAGCAGGCTTACCCCGTTGGGGACTAGACCCTACGAGCAGTACTTC

D: -
size: -
V: TRBV4-2
J: TRBJ2-2
length: 14
CDR3: CASSVATNTGELFF
DNA: TGTGCCAGCTCGGTGGCTACCAATACCGGGGAGCTGTTTTTT

D: -
size: few
V: TRBV24-1
J: TRBJ1-1
length: 11
CDR3: CATRGIGKAFF
DNA: TGTGCCACCAGGGGTATAGGGAAAGCTTTCTTT

D: -
size: -
V: TRBV12-3/TRBV12-4
J: TRBJ2-7
length: 15
CDR3: CASRPGQFSSYEQYF
DNA: TGTGCCAGCAGGCCTGGACAATTCAGCTCCTACGAGCAGTACTTC

D: -
size: few
V: TRBV20-1
J: TRBJ2-5
length: 13
CDR3: CSAARMMGRTQYF
DNA: TGCAGTGCGGCCAGGATGATGGGTAGGACCCAGTACTTC

D: TRBD2
size: -
V: TRBV11-2
J: TRBJ2-3
length: 18
CDR3: CASSRGTSGSVGTDTQYF
DNA: TGTGCCAGCAGCCGAGGGACTAGCGGGAGCGTAGGCACAGATACGCAGTATTTT

D: -
size: -
V: TRBV25-1
J: TRBJ2-2
length: 11
CDR3: CASNRVGELFF
DNA: TGTGCCAGCAATAGGGTCGGGGAGCTGTTTTTT

D: -
size: -
V: TRBV7-8
J: TRBJ2-7
length: 14
CDR3: CASSRTGLNYEQYF
DNA: TGTGCCAGCAGCCGCACAGGGTTAAACTACGAGCAGTACTTC

D: -
size: few
V: TRBV12-3/TRBV12-4
J: TRBJ2-5
length: 15
CDR3: CASSLGDRLGETQYF
DNA: TGTGCCAGCAGTTTGGGGGACAGACTAGGAGAGACCCAGTACTTC

D: -
size: -
V: TRBV7-2
J: TRBJ2-7
length: 13
CDR3: CASSQRRAIEQYF
DNA: TGTGCCAGCAGCCAAAGAAGGGCTATCGAGCAGTACTTC

D: -
size: -
V: TRBV4-2
J: TRBJ1-4
length: 15
CDR3: CASSFLEGANEKLFF
DNA: TGTGCCAGCAGCTTCCTCGAGGGGGCTAATGAAAAACTGTTTTTT

D: -
size: -
V: TRBV5-4
J: TRBJ2-7
length: 17
CDR3: CASSLGGGTANSYEQYF
DNA: TGTGCCAGCAGCTTGGGGGGCGGAACCGCGAACTCCTACGAGCAGTACTTC

D: TRBD2
size: -
V: TRBV28
J: TRBJ2-2
length: 18
CDR3: CASSLLGTSGRLTGELFF
DNA: TGTGCCAGCAGTTTATTAGGCACTAGCGGGAGACTGACCGGGGAGCTGTTTTTT

D: -
size: once
V: TRBV10-3
J: TRBJ2-3
length: 14
CDR3: CAISESTSTDTQYF
DNA: TGTGCCATCAGTGAAAGTACTAGCACAGATACGCAGTATTTT

D: TRBD2
size: -
V: TRBV5-5
J: TRBJ2-5
length: 17
CDR3: CASSLGALAGGQETQYF
DNA: TGTGCCAGCAGCTTGGGTGCCCTAGCGGGAGGACAAGAGACCCAGTACTTC

D: -
size: -
V: TRBV4-1
J: TRBJ1-1
length: 14
CDR3: CASSQDLMNTEAFF
DNA: TGCGCCAGCAGCCAGGACCTCATGAACACTGAAGCTTTCTTT

D: TRBD2
size: -
V: TRBV6-1
J: TRBJ2-7
length: 13
CDR3: CASARGGSHEQYF
DNA: TGTGCCAGTGCCCGGGGGGGATCCCACGAGCAGTACTTC

D: TRBD2
size: few
V: TRBV27
J: TRBJ2-1
length: 16
CDR3: CASSHLGGSSYNEQFF
DNA: TGTGCCAGCAGCCATCTAGGCGGGAGCTCCTACAATGAGCAGTTCTTC

D: -
size: -
V: TRBV10-2
J: TRBJ1-1
length: 12
CDR3: CASSHWGTEAFF
DNA: TGCGCCAGCAGCCATTGGGGCACTGAAGCTTTCTTT

D: TRBD1
size: -
V: TRBV7-2
J: TRBJ2-3
length: 13
CDR3: CASSGQGQDTQYF
DNA: TGTGCCAGCAGCGGACAGGGTCAAGATACGCAGTATTTT

D: -
size: -
V: TRBV7-9
J: TRBJ2-3
length: 15
CDR3: CASSLVAGQQDTQYF
DNA: TGTGCCAGCAGCTTAGTCGCCGGGCAGCAGGATACGCAGTATTTT

D: -
size: -
V: TRBV27
J: TRBJ2-7
length: 14
CDR3: CASSWGAVNDEQYF
DNA: TGTGCCAGCAGTTGGGGGGCAGTGAACGACGAGCAGTACTTC

D: -
size: few
V: TRBV7-2
J: TRBJ2-2
length: 16
CDR3: CASSFLMGPGTGELFF
DNA: TGTGCCAGCAGCTTCCTAATGGGGCCGGGGACCGGGGAGCTGTTTTTT

D: -
size: few
V: TRBV6-5
J: TRBJ2-3
length: 16
CDR3: CASSYPGARVTDTQYF
DNA: TGTGCCAGCAGTTACCCTGGGGCCAGGGTCACAGATACGCAGTATTTT